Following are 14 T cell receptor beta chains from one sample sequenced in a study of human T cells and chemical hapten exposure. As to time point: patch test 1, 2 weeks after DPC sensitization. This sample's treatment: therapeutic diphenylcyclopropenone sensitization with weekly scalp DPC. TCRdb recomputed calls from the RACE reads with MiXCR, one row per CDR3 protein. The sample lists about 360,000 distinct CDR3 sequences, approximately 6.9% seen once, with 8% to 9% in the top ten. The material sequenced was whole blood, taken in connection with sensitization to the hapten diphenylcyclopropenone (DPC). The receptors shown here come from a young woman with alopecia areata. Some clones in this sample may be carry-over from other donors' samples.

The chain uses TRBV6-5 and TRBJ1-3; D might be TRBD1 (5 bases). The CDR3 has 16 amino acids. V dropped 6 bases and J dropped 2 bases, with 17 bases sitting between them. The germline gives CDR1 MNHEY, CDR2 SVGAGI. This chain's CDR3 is CASRPGLSTTGNTIYF. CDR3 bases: TGTGCCAGCAGGCCGGGACTGAGCACTACTGGAAACACCATATATTTT.

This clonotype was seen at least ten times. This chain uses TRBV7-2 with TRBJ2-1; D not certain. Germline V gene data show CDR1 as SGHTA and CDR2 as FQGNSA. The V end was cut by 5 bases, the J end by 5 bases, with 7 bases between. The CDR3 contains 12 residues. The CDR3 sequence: CASSAYNNEQFF. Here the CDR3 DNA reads TGTGCCAGCAGCGCTTATAACAATGAGCAGTTCTTC.

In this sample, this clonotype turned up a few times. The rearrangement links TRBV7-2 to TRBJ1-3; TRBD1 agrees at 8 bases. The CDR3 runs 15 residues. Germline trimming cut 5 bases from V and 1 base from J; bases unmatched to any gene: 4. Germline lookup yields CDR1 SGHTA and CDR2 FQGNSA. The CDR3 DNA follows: TGTGCCAGCAGCCCGACAGGGGAATCTGGAAACACCATATATTTT. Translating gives CASSPTGESGNTIYF.

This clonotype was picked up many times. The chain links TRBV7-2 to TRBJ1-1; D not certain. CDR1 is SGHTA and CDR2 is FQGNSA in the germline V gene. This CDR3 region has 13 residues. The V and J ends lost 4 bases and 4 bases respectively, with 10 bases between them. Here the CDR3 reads CASSSGWGTEAFF. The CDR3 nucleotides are TGTGCCAGCAGCTCCGGTTGGGGCACTGAAGCTTTCTTT.

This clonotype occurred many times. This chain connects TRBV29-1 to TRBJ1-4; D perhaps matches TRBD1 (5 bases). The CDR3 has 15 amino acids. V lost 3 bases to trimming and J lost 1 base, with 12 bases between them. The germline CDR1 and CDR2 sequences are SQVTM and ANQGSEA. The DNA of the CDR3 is TGCAGCGTTGAGGGACGGGAGGGAACTAATGAAAAACTGTTTTTT. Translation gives CSVEGREGTNEKLFF.

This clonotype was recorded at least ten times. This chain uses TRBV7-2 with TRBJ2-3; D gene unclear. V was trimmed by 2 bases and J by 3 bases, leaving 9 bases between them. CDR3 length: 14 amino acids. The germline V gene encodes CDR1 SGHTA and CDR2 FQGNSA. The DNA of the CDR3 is TGTGCCAGCAGCTTAAATACTCGGACAGATACGCAGTATTTT. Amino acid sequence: CASSLNTRTDTQYF.

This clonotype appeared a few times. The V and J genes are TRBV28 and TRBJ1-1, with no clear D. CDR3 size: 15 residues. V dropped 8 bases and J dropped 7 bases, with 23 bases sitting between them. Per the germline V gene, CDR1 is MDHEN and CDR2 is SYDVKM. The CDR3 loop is CASAETRKAGLEAFF. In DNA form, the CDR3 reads TGTGCCAGCGCGGAAACGAGGAAGGCGGGCCTTGAAGCTTTCTTT.

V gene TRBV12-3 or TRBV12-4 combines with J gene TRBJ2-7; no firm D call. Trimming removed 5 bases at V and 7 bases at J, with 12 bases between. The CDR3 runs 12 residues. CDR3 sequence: CASSDGWREQYF. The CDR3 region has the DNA TGTGCCAGCAGTGATGGGTGGCGGGAGCAGTACTTC.

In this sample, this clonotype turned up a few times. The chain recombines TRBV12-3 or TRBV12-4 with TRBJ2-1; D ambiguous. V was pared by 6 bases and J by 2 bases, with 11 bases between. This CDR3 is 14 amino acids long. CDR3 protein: CASSPGSPYNEQFF. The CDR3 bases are TGTGCCAGCAGCCCGGGCAGCCCCTACAATGAGCAGTTCTTC.

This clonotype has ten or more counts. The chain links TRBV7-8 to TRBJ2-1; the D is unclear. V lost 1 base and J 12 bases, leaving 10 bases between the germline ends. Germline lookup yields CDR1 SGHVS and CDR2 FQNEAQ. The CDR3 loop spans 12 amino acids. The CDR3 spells CASSLEGYGQFF. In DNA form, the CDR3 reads TGTGCCAGCAGCTTAGAAGGCTACGGGCAGTTCTTC.

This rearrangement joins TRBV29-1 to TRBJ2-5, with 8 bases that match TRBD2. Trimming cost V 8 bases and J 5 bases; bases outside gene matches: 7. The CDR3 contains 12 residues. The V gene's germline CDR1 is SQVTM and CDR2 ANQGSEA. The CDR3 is CSSAGGRETQYF. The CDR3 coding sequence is TGCAGCTCGGCGGGGGGCCGGGAGACCCAGTACTTC. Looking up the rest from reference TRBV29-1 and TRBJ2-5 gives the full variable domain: SAVISQKPSRDICQRGTSLTIQCQVDSQVTMMFWYRQQPGQSLTLIATANQGSEATYESGFVIDKFPISRPNLTFSTLTVSNMSPEDSSIYLCSSAGGRETQYFGPGTRLLVL.

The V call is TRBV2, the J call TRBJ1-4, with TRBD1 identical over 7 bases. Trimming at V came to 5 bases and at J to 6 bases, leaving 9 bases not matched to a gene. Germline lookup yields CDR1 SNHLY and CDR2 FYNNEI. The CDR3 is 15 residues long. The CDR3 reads CASSFTGAVDEKLFF. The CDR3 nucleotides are TGTGCCAGCAGTTTTACAGGGGCAGTAGATGAAAAACTGTTTTTT.

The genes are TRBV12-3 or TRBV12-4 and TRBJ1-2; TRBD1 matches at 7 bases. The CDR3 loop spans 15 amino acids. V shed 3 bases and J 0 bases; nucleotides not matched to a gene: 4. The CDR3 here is CASSFEDRSNYGYTF. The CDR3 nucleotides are TGTGCCAGCAGTTTTGAGGACAGGTCTAACTATGGCTACACCTTC.

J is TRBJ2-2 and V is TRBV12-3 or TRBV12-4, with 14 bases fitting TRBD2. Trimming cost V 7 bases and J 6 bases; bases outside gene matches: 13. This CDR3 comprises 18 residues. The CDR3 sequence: CASTSGLAGGQYAGELFF. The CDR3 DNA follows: TGTGCCAGCACTTCCGGACTAGCGGGGGGTCAATACGCCGGGGAGCTGTTTTTT.